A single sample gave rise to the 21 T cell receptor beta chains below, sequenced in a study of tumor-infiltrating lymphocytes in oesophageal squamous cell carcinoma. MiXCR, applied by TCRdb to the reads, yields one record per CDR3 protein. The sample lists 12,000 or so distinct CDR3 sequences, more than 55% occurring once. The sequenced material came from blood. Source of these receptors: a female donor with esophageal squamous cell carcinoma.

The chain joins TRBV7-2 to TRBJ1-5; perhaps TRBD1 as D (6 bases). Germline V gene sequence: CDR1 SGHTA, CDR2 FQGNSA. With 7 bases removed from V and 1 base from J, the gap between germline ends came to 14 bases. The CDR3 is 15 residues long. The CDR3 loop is CASTSQGISNQPQHF. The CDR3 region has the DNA TGTGCCAGCACTTCCCAGGGGATCAGCAATCAGCCCCAGCATTTT.

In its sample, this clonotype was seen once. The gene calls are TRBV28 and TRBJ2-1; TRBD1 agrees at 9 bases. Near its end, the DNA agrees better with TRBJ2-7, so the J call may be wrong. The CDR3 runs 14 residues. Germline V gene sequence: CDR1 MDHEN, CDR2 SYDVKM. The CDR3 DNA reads TGTGCCAGCTCTGTTGGGACAGGGATTGACGAGCAGTACTTC. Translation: CASSVGTGIDEQYF.

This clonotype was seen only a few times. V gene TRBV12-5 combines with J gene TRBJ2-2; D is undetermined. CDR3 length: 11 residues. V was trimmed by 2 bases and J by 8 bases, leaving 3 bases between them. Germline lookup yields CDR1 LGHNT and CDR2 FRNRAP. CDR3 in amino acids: CASGLSGELFF. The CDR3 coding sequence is TGTGCTAGTGGTTTGTCTGGGGAGCTGTTTTTT.

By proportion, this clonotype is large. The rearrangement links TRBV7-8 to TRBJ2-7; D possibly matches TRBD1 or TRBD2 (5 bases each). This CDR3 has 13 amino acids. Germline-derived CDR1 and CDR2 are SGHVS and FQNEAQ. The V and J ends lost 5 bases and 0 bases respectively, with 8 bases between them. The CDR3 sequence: CASSRGTSYEQYF. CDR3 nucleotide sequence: TGTGCCAGCAGCCGGGGCACCTCCTACGAGCAGTACTTC.

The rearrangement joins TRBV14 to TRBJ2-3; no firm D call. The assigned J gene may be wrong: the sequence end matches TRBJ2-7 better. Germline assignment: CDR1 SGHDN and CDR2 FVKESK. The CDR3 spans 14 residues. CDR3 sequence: CASSPGPTVYEQYF. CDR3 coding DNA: TGTGCCAGCAGCCCCGGTCCTACCGTCTACGAGCAGTACTTC.

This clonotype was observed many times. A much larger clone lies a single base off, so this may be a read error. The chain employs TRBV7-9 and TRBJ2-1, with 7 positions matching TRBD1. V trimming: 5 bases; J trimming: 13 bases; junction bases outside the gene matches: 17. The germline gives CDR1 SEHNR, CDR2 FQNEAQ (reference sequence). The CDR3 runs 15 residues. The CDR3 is CASSPTGTAPYDQFF. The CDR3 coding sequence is TGTGCCAGCAGCCCCACCGGGACAGCTCCCTACGATCAGTTCTTC.

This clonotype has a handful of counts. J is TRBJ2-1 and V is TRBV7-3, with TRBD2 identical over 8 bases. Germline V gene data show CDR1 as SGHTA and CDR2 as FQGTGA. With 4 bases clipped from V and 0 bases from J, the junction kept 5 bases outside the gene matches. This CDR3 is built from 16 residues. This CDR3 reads CASSSQAGVSYNEQFF. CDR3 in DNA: TGTGCCAGCAGCTCCCAAGCGGGAGTCTCCTACAATGAGCAGTTCTTC.

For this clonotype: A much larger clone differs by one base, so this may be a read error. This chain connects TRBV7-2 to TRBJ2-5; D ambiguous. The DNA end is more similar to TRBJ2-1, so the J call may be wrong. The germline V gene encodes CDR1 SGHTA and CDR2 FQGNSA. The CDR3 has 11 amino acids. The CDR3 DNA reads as TGTGCCAGCAGCTTAAGCAGGGAGCAGTTCTTC. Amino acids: CASSLSREQFF.

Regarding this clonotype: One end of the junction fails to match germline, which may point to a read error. In nucleotides, the CDR3 is TGCACCAGCAGTCCCCCGGGACTAGCGGGTTTC. It translates to CTSSPPGLAGF. The chain carries TRBV27 and TRBJ2-6, with TRBD2 identical over 12 bases. Germline V lookup: CDR1 MNHEY, CDR2 SMNVEV (reference sequence). This CDR3 contains 11 residues.

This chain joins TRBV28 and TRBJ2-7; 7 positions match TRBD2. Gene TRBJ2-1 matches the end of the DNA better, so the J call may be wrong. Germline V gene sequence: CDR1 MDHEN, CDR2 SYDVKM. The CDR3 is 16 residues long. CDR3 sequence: CASSLRLAGAGNEQFF. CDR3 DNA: TGTGCCAGCAGTTTGCGCCTTGCGGGAGCGGGCAATGAGCAGTTCTTC.

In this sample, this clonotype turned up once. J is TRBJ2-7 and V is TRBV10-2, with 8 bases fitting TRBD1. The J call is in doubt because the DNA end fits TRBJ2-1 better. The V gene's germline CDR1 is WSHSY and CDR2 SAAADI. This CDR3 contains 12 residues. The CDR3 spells CASSGVGTGQFF. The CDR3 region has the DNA TGCGCCAGCAGTGGAGTTGGGACAGGGCAGTTCTTC.

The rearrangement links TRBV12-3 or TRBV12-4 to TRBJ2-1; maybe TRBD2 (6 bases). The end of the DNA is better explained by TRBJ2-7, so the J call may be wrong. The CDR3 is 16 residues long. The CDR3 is CASRPASVSSYNEQYF. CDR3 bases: TGTGCCAGCAGACCCGCTAGCGTCAGCTCCTACAATGAGCAGTACTTC.

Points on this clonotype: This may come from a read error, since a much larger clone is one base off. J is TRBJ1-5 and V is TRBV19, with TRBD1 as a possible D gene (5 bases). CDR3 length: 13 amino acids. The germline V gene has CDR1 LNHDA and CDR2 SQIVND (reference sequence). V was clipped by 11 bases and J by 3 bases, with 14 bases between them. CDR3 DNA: TGTGCCGGTATCCGGGGGATCAATCAGCCCCAGCATTTT. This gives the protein CAGIRGINQPQHF.

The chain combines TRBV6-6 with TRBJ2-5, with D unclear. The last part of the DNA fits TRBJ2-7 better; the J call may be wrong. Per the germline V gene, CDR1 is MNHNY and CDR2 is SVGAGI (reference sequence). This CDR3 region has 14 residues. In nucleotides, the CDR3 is TGTGCCAGCAGTAACCAGCCGAGCTCCTACGAGCAGTACTTC. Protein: CASSNQPSSYEQYF.

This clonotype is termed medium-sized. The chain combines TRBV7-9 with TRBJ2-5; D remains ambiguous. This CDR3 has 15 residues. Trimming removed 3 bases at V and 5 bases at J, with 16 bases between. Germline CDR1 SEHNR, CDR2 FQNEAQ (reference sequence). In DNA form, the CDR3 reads TGTGCCAGCAGCTTTATGGGGTATGAGATGGAGACCCAGTACTTC. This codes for CASSFMGYEMETQYF.

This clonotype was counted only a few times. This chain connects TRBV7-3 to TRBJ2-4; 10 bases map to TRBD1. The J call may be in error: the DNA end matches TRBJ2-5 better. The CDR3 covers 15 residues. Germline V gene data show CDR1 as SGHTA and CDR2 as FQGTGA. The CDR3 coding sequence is TGTGCCAGCAGCTCGACAGGGGGCGCGTGGGAGACCCAGTACTTC. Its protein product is CASSSTGGAWETQYF.

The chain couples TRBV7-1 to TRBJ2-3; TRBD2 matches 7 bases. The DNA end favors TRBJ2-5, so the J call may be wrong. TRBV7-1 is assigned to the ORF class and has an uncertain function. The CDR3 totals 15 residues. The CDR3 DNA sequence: TGTGCCAGCAGCGAAGTTCGACTAGCAGAAGAGACCCAGTACTTC. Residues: CASSEVRLAEETQYF.

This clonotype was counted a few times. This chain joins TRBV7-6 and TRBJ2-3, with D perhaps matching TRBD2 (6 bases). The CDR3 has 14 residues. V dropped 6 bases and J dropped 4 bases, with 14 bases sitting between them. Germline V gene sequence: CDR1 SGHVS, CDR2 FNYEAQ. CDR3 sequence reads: CASRPLAQADTQYF. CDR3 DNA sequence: TGTGCCAGCAGGCCACTAGCCCAGGCAGATACGCAGTATTTT. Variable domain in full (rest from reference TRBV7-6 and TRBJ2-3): GAGVSQSPRYKVTKRGQDVALRCDPISGHVSLYWYRQALGQGPEFLTYFNYEAQQDKSGLPNDRFSAERPEGSISTLTIQRTEQRDSAMYRCASRPLAQADTQYFGPGTRLTVL.

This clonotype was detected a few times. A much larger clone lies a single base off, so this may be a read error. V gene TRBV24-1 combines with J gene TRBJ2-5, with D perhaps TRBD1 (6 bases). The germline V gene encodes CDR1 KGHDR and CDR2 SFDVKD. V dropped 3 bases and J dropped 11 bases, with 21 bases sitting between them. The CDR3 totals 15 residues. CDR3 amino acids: CATSDISNRDNEQYF. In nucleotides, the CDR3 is TGTGCCACCAGTGATATTTCCAACAGGGACAATGAGCAGTACTTC.

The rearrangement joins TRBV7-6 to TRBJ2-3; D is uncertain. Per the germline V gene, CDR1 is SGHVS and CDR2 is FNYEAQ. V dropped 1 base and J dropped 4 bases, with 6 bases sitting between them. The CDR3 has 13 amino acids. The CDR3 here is CASSLGNPDTQYF. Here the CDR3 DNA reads TGTGCCAGCAGCTTAGGAAACCCAGATACGCAGTATTTT.

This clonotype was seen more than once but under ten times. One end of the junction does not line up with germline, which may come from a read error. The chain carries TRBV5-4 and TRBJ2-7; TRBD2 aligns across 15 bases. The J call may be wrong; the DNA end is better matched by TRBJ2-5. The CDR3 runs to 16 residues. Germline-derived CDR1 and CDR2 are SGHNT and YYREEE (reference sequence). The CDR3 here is CASSRGLAGGRETQYF. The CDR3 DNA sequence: TGCGCCAGCAGCCGGGGACTAGCGGGAGGTAGGGAGACCCAGTACTTC.